Each of the 11 T cell receptor beta chains below was sequenced from the same sample in a study of OX40 agonist ivuxolimab in advanced cancers. This table comes from immunoSEQ multiplex PCR, and its TCRdb copy is limited to in-frame clones, with some not included. The sample has tens of thousands of clones, more than 80% seen once; the top ten hold about a tenth. The source material was CD4+ or CD8+ T cells sorted from blood, sampled in a trial of the OX40 agonist ivuxolimab. The receptors were gathered from an adult with an advanced solid tumor such as melanoma, head and neck, liver or kidney cancer.

This clone was found once. The chain carries TRBV19 and TRBJ1-4; D remains ambiguous. Per germline, CDR1 LNHDA and CDR2 SQIVND (reference sequence). The CDR3 covers 17 residues. V lost 0 bases and J lost 0, with 11 bases in between. The CDR3 bases are TGTGCCAGTAGTATAGATCTCTACGGAGCAACTAATGAAAAACTGTTTTTT. This codes for CASSIDLYGATNEKLFF.

The chain joins TRBV7-2 to TRBJ1-4; possible D gene TRBD1, 5 bases. V was pared by 2 bases and J by 7 bases, with 14 bases between. Per germline, CDR1 SGHTA and CDR2 FQGNSA. The CDR3 is made up of 15 amino acids. The CDR3 DNA follows: TGTGCCAGCAGCTTAACGCAGGGATCCCCTGAAAAACTGTTTTTT. Its protein is CASSLTQGSPEKLFF.

CDR3 region: CASSRLAGATNAYNEQFF. As DNA, the CDR3 is TGTGCCAGCAGCCGTTTAGCGGGAGCAACTAACGCCTACAATGAGCAGTTCTTC. The chain couples TRBV14 to TRBJ2-1; 9 bases align to TRBD2. The junction had 12 bases not matched to a gene; V was cut back by 4 bases and J by 2 bases. The CDR3 has 18 residues. CDR1 SGHDN and CDR2 FVKESK come from the germline V gene. The full variable domain, in which reference TRBV14 and TRBJ2-1 provide the parts outside the CDR3, is EAGVTQFPSHSVIEKGQTVTLRCDPISGHDNLYWYRRVMGKEIKFLLHFVKESKQDESGMPNNRFLAERTGGTYSTLKVQPAELEDSGVYFCASSRLAGATNAYNEQFFGPGTRLTVL.

The CDR3 protein is CASGPGVQGTTDTQYF. CDR3 DNA sequence: TGTGCTAGTGGTCCGGGGGTTCAGGGGACCACAGATACGCAGTATTTT. This sequence joins TRBV12-5 and TRBJ2-3, with D perhaps matching TRBD1 or TRBD2 (6 bases each). V gave up 5 bases and J gave up 2 bases, with 17 bases separating them. Per the germline V gene, CDR1 is LGHNT and CDR2 is FRNRAP. The CDR3 totals 16 residues.

This chain links TRBV25-1 with TRBJ2-1; D perhaps matches TRBD1 (6 bases). Germline-derived CDR1 and CDR2 are MGHDK and SYGVNS. The CDR3 sequence is 15 residues long. The V end was cut by 1 base, the J end by 7 bases, with 14 bases between. The CDR3 region has the DNA TGTGCCAGCAGTGAATCCTTGAGGGACATTAATGAGCAGTTCTTC. Protein: CASSESLRDINEQFF.

CDR3 coding DNA: TGTGCCAGCAGCTTAGCTTGGACAACTAATGAAAAACTGTTTTTT. Its protein product is CASSLAWTTNEKLFF. The chain couples TRBV7-8 to TRBJ1-4; no reliable D call. The CDR3 runs to 15 residues. The V end lost 0 bases, the J end lost 0 bases, and 5 bases lay between the germline ends. In germline, CDR1 is SGHVS, CDR2 FQNEAQ.

This clone appeared a single time. V usage is TRBV9 and J usage is TRBJ2-5; no clear D gene. Germline values: CDR1 SGDLS, CDR2 YYNGEE. This CDR3 has 14 residues. V shed 0 bases and J shed 2 bases, with 8 bases lying between them. The CDR3 sequence is CASSVGLQQETQYF. CDR3 nucleotides: TGTGCCAGCAGCGTAGGTTTGCAACAAGAGACCCAGTACTTC.

CDR3 in amino acids: CASSPPGKGDTGELFF. The CDR3, as DNA: TGTGCCAGCTCACCACCGGGGAAGGGCGACACCGGGGAGCTGTTTTTT. The rearrangement links TRBV18 to TRBJ2-2; D is ambiguous. The CDR3 loop spans 16 amino acids. Trimming removed 0 bases at V and 3 bases at J, with 11 bases between. The germline V gene encodes CDR1 KGHSH and CDR2 LQKENI.

This chain connects TRBV2 to TRBJ2-7; D is unresolved. Germline lookup yields CDR1 SNHLY and CDR2 FYNNEI. The V gene lost 6 bases and the J gene lost 4 bases, with 19 bases spanning the gap. The CDR3 spans 15 residues. Written as DNA, the CDR3 is TGTGCCAGCAGGGTTTTGGCGGCTACCCTTTACGAGCAGTACTTC. Translating it yields CASRVLAATLYEQYF.

The chain joins TRBV28 to TRBJ2-3; 8 bases are shared with TRBD1. CDR3 length: 16 amino acids. The germline gives CDR1 MDHEN, CDR2 SYDVKM. Trimming at V came to 6 bases and at J to 6 bases, leaving 14 bases not matched to a gene. CDR3 residues: CASSQLETGAGDTQYF. The CDR3 coding sequence is TGTGCCAGCAGCCAACTAGAGACAGGGGCCGGGGATACGCAGTATTTT.

The chain carries TRBV19 and TRBJ1-4; 8 positions match TRBD1. The CDR3 is made up of 14 amino acids. CDR1 is LNHDA, CDR2 SQIVND, per germline (reference sequence). With V trimmed by 7 bases and J by 7 bases, 8 bases remained unmatched. The CDR3 DNA follows: TGTGCCAGTACCCCGGACAGGGTGGCTGAAAAACTGTTTTTT. Translated, it gives CASTPDRVAEKLFF.